These T cell receptor beta chains were read from a single sample in a study of control samples from healthy donors and cancer patients. Assay: immunoSEQ multiplex PCR; the TCRdb copy retains only in-frame clones and omits some. Of fewer than 200,000 clones in the sample, nearly 90% are singletons; the top ten hold 1.4%. Sequenced input: blood. The receptor source for this set is a woman in her forties or fifties in good health. CDR3s leave out the opening cysteine and the closing phenylalanine or tryptophan. The order of the fields is V gene, D gene, CDR3 protein. D genes are given only for firm matches.

v_gene: TRBV18; d_gene: .; CDR3aa: ASTDSLGYGYT
v_gene: TRBV4-3; d_gene: .; CDR3aa: ASSQVFLGPDTQY
v_gene: TRBV19; d_gene: .; CDR3aa: ASTQDPSRKPQH
v_gene: TRBV4-1; d_gene: .; CDR3aa: ASSQVGDYGYT
v_gene: TRBV5-4; d_gene: TRBD1; CDR3aa: ASRDRDRANNEQF
v_gene: TRBV12-3/TRBV12-4; d_gene: .; CDR3aa: ASSQYSSNEQF
v_gene: TRBV5-1; d_gene: .; CDR3aa: ASSLAGQSGEAF
v_gene: TRBV4-1; d_gene: .; CDR3aa: ASSQGRISGNTIY
v_gene: TRBV5-4; d_gene: TRBD1; CDR3aa: ASSSAWTGGDETQY
v_gene: TRBV6-5; d_gene: TRBD1; CDR3aa: ASGQGAISYEQY
v_gene: TRBV7-8; d_gene: TRBD1; CDR3aa: ASSVRDSNTEAF